The next 2 T cell receptor beta chains were all read from a single sample in a study of cytomegalovirus exposure and HLA in healthy donors. This PCR relied on a set of 60 Vbeta primers and 13 Jbeta primers. The table came from immunoSEQ multiplex PCR; TCRdb's copy has only in-frame clones and leaves some out. Among fewer than 200,000 clones listed, 75% to 85% were seen once. The sequencing input was PBMCs. The receptors originated from a woman aged 18-29 years in good health and CMV-seronegative.

This chain joins TRBV5-1 and TRBJ2-1; 8 bases fit TRBD2. V was clipped by 1 base and J by 7 bases; unmatched bases: 4. CDR1 is SGHRS and CDR2 is YFSETQ in the germline V gene. The CDR3 has 14 amino acids. DNA of the CDR3: TGCGCCAGCAGCTTGTCTAGCGGGCAGAATGAGCAGTTCTTC. It codes for CASSLSSGQNEQFF.

The chain couples TRBV4-1 to TRBJ1-5; the D gene is possibly TRBD1 (6 bases). Trimming pared 5 bases from V and 7 bases from J, leaving 18 bases between. This CDR3 has 15 amino acids. Germline CDR1 and CDR2: MGHRA and YSYEKL. The CDR3 is CASSVGWGGGQPQHF. The CDR3 coding sequence is TGCGCCAGCAGCGTTGGATGGGGGGGCGGGCAGCCCCAGCATTTT.